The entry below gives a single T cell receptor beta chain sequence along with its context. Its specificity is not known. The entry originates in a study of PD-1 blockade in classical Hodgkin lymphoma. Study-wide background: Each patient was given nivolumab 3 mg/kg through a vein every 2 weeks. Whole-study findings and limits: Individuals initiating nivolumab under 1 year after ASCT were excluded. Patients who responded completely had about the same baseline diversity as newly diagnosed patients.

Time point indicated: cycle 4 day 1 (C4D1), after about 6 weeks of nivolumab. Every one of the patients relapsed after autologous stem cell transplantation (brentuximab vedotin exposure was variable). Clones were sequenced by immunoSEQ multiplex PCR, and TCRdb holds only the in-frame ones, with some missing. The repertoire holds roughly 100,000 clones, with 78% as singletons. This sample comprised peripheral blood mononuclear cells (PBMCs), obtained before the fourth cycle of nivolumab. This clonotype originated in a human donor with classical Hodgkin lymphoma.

CDR3 sequence reads: CASSGQLNTEAFF. The DNA for the CDR3 is TGTGCCAGTAGCGGACAGCTGAACACTGAAGCTTTCTTT. The gene calls are TRBV19 and TRBJ1-1, with a tentative D call TRBD1 (6 bases). The CDR3 has 13 amino acids. V lost 6 bases and J lost 0, with 8 bases in between. CDR1 is LNHDA, CDR2 SQIVND, per germline (reference sequence).